The T cell receptor (beta chain) under discussion was sequenced for a study of Ad26.COV2.S vaccination and SARS-CoV-2 variants (dated by TCRdb to the early 2020s). Regarding the study in general: Vaccine-arm donors were drawn from COV1001, a multicentre, randomized, double-blind, placebo-controlled phase I-IIa trial of Ad26.COV2.S in healthy adults. Dosing of Ad26.COV2.S was intramuscular, at either 5x10^10 or 1x10^11 viral particles, delivered as one shot or as two shots spaced 56 days apart. Trial participants were randomized into five groups of five, in which low-dose or high-dose Ad26.COV2.S was given once or twice, or placebo was given on both occasions. Investigators remained blinded to trial group allocation during experiments and outcome assessment. The TCR-sequenced set comprised around 30 samples: about 19 Ad26.COV2.S vaccine recipients, 5 placebo recipients and 8 SARS-CoV-2 convalescent individuals. TCRbeta repertoire sequencing was used to assess the specificity and breadth of SARS-CoV-2-reactive T cell receptors after Ad26.COV2.S vaccination.

The immunoSEQ Assay was used to sequence TCRbeta CDR3 regions. After extraction, genomic DNA underwent amplification by bias-controlled multiplex PCR, followed by high-throughput sequencing. For the original study's pipeline: To quantify the absolute abundance of every unique TCRbeta CDR3 region, sequences were collapsed and filtered. T cell fraction was estimated by normalizing TCRbeta template counts to usable DNA, which was measured by amplifying reference genes present in all nucleated cells. Repertoire TCRs were annotated as SARS-CoV-2-specific by exact matching of V gene, CDR3 amino acid sequence and J gene to a known reactive TCR set. MIRA supplied the reference SARS-CoV-2 TCR set, which was filtered for enrichment in COVID-19-positive ImmuneCODE repertoires so that public or cross-reactive TCRs were removed. Using the MIRA antigens, annotated TCRs were further analysed by specific ORF or by position within an ORF. Breadth was defined as annotated unique rearrangements over total unique productive rearrangements; depth was the summed frequency of those rearrangements. Group comparisons of TCR breadth used two-sided Wilcoxon rank-sum tests. The table was pulled from immuneACCESS by TCRdb, which kept in-frame rearrangements only. Such tables lose some clones; where checked, under half of the loss comes from unresolved V genes, and the rest has no known cause. V and J calls plus clone size are reproduced from that table; the DNA served to infer D and trimming. This sample holds 430,000 or so clones; 80% to 95% were observed only once. The ten largest make up 9.5% to 15% of the sample.

Beyond this particular receptor, the publication reports: Spike-specific TCR breadth was higher in Ad26.COV2.S recipients than in placebo recipients (P = 0.0014). Non-spike TCR breadth was comparable between vaccine and placebo recipients, consistent with the vaccine containing only spike. After vaccination, spike-specific CD8+ and CD4+ T cell responses were reported to show substantial breadth. The study was not powered for comparison of responses between vaccine doses or regimens. According to the authors, total T cell responses may have been underestimated by the TCR breadth and depth analyses.

To note about this clone: The target of this receptor is not known. No per-base quality is available; no much larger clone lies one base away.

Explained via the paper, the treatment or condition label denotes: roughly 20 received Ad26.COV2.S at low or high dose, single or two shots; about 5 received placebo; per-sample allocation not given. For vaccine and placebo recipients, repertoires were sequenced using samples collected on day 63 after the first injection. Cohort 1b enrolled about two dozen adults aged 18-55 years at a single site in Boston, USA, between 29 July and 7 August 2020. As a vaccine, Ad26.COV2.S was a replication-incompetent adenovirus type 26 vector that expressed a prefusion-stabilized SARS-CoV-2 spike protein derived from the original Wuhan strain. V is shortened by 1 base, J by 2 bases, and the region joining them spans 9 bases. CDR1 and CDR2 were assigned from the germline V gene as SGHDT and YYEEEE. The CDR3 sequence holds 14 residues, the cysteine and phenylalanine included. Only the CDR3 portion is preserved as DNA: 42 bases, with reading frame beginning at the first base.

This specimen consisted of peripheral blood, obtained in a trial of Ad26.COV2.S vaccine versus placebo. The clonotype comes from a person aged 18-65 years who received the Ad26.COV2.S COVID-19 vaccine or a placebo. This chain is built from TRBV5-6 and TRBJ1-1; the D gene is possibly TRBD1, with 6 bases matching. The DNA sequence is as follows: TGTGCCAGCAGCTTGCCAGGGGCTAACACTGAAGCTTTCTTT. Its protein is CASSLPGANTEAFF. The CDR3, completed at both ends by the reference TRBV5-6 and TRBJ1-1 genes, gives the full variable domain DAGVTQSPTHLIKTRGQQVTLRCSPKSGHDTVSWYQQALGQGPQFIFQYYEEEERQRGNFPDRFSGHQFPNYSSELNVNALLLGDSALYLCASSLPGANTEAFFGQGTRLTVV.